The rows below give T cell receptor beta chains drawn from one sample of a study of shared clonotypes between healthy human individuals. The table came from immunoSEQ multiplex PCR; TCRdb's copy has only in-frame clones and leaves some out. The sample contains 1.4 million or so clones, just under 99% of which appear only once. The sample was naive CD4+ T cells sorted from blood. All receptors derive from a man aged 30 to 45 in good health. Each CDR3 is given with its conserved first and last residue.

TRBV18 CASSPPTTTDTQYF
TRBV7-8 CASSPQGAWEKLFF
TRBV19 CASSIRQGRQPQHF
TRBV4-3 CASSQDFRQGTYNEQFF
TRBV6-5 CASTSARSTDTQYF
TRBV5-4 CASSLESKLSEQYF
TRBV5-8 CASSLGRAFTGINYGYTF
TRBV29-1 CSATGLAGGADTQYF
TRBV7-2 CASSLRASVHEQYF
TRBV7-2 CASSIRLAASDYEQYF
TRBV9 CASSKDQYFGETQYF
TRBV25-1 CATRGETQYF
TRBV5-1 CASSPTINTELMSTQYF
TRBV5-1 CASSYGTGPEDGYTF
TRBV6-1 CASSEIFRGATGNTVYF
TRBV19 CASKLGGSNYGYTF
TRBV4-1 CASSQAGTQNQPQHF
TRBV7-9 CASSISGRRLSYEQYF
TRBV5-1 CASSTDRVGVLETQYF
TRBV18 CASSPYGAYEQYF
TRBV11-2 CASSLTRGGAGGYTF
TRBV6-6 CASSYSSGPGELFF
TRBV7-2 CASSPRQGTETQYF
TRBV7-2 CASSRGLRGHNYGYTF
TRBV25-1 CASRTVSGEQYF
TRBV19 CASRNPGSRQPQHF
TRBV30 CAWSPRKNTEAFF
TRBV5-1 CASSPETVWGTDTQYF
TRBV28 CATGLAKDEQFF
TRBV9 CASTKDTYNEQFF
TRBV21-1 CASSPRGPMSNQPQHF
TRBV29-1 CSVVGQTYEQYF
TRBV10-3 CAISVHSSSYNEQFF
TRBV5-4 CASSLEPGRRDGYTF
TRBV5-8 CASSLRGNYGYTF
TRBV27 CASSLFLGRIYEQYF
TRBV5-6 CASSTSGLASSYEQYF
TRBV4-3 CASSQEEGNEQFF
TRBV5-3 CAGMVRYF
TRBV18 CASSPGQYSNQPQHF
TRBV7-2 CASSLGPNEKLFF